This TCR beta chain was sequenced in a study of blood T cell repertoires in COVID-19. There are 15 residues in the CDR3. With V trimmed by 5 bases and J by 5 bases, 9 bases remained unmatched. CDR1 SGHTA and CDR2 FQGNSA come from the germline V gene. Only in-frame clones appear in the TCRdb table, and some are missing; sequencing was by immunoSEQ multiplex PCR. The sample consists of approximately 150,000 clones, 88% of them appearing once. The chain has TRBV7-2 and TRBJ2-1; 7 bases are shared with TRBD2. This clonotype originated in a human donor with COVID-19, enrolled during active disease. The donor label of this sample is uncertain. The source material was peripheral blood. The CDR3 sequence: CASSPGGGRDNEQFF. CDR3 sequence (DNA): TGTGCCAGCAGCCCCGGGGGAGGGAGGGACAATGAGCAGTTCTTC.